This entry lists 21 T cell receptor beta chains sequenced from one sample in a study of PD-1 blockade in mismatch repair-deficient tumors. Their cognate antigens are unknown. Time point described: identical approximately 11-day culture without peptide (control). Some clones are missing from TCRdb's copy, which holds only in-frame ones; the method was immunoSEQ multiplex PCR. Of some 14,000 clones in the sample, around 86% are singletons; the top ten hold around 10%. The sequencing here drew on cells cultured in vitro, taken from a patient treated with pembrolizumab. All receptors derive from an adult with mismatch repair-deficient cancer.

The V call is TRBV28, the J call TRBJ2-7; no clear D. There are 15 residues in the CDR3. V was shortened by 2 bases and J by 0 bases, with 11 bases between the two germline ends. Germline V gene sequence: CDR1 MDHEN, CDR2 SYDVKM. The CDR3 DNA reads as TGTGCCAGCAGTTTAATCCCCAGTGGCTCCTACGAGCAGTACTTC. Its translation is CASSLIPSGSYEQYF.

This chain links TRBV19 with TRBJ1-4, with TRBD1 matching 9 bases. Trimming removed 5 bases from V and 2 bases from J; junction bases left unmatched: 6. CDR1 and CDR2 from the germline V gene are LNHDA and SQIVND (reference sequence). The CDR3 spans 16 residues. In DNA, the CDR3 is TGTGCCAGTAGTCCCGGGACAGGGACGACTAATGAAAAACTGTTTTTT. Residues: CASSPGTGTTNEKLFF.

The chain joins TRBV9 to TRBJ2-3, with D possibly TRBD2 on 5 matching bases. The CDR3 runs to 15 residues. Germline CDR1 is SGDLS and CDR2 is YYNGEE. The germline V and J ends were trimmed by 0 bases and 3 bases, with 11 bases remaining between them. DNA for the CDR3: TGTGCCAGCAGCGTAGGAGGGTCAGGAACAGATACGCAGTATTTT. This gives the protein CASSVGGSGTDTQYF.

V gene TRBV6-9 combines with J gene TRBJ2-3; D is uncertain. V gave up 3 bases and J gave up 6 bases, with 13 bases separating them. The CDR3 spans 14 residues. Germline assignment: CDR1 MNHGY and CDR2 SVAAGI. The CDR3 loop is CASSYSQAQDTQYF. The CDR3 DNA reads as TGTGCCAGCAGTTACTCTCAGGCCCAGGATACGCAGTATTTT.

The chain uses TRBV4-2 and TRBJ2-7; 9 bases are a match to TRBD1. The J segment lost 6 bases and the V segment lost 3 bases, leaving 9 bases of the junction unmatched. This CDR3 spans 15 amino acids. Per germline, CDR1 LGHNA and CDR2 YNFKEQ. The CDR3 spells CASSHVPGQGAEQYF. The CDR3 DNA sequence: TGTGCCAGCAGCCACGTCCCGGGACAGGGTGCCGAGCAGTACTTC.

This clone was counted once. The chain has TRBV27 and TRBJ2-2; D gene uncertain. CDR1 and CDR2 (germline): MNHEY, SMNVEV (reference sequence). V was pared by 6 bases and J by 1 base, with 9 bases between. CDR3 length: 14 amino acids. DNA of the CDR3: TGTGCCAGCAGACAAGGGCGGAACACCGGGGAGCTGTTTTTT. It encodes CASRQGRNTGELFF.

V is TRBV5-1 and J is TRBJ2-3; unclear D gene. The V gene's germline CDR1 is SGHRS and CDR2 YFSETQ. The CDR3 extends over 12 amino acids. The germline V and J ends were trimmed by 2 bases and 2 bases, with 3 bases remaining between them. In DNA form, the CDR3 reads TGCGCCAGCAGCTTCACCACAGATACGCAGTATTTT. This gives the protein CASSFTTDTQYF.

The chain carries TRBV4-1 and TRBJ1-1; TRBD1 matches at 9 bases. Germline V gene sequence: CDR1 MGHRA, CDR2 YSYEKL. Germline trimming cut 4 bases from V and 3 bases from J; bases unmatched to any gene: 9. This CDR3 is built from 16 residues. CDR3 sequence (DNA): TGCGCCAGCAGCCGAGGCCTGGGACAGGGTTACACTGAAGCTTTCTTT. It specifies CASSRGLGQGYTEAFF.

This clone was picked up a small number of times. The chain has TRBV4-2 and TRBJ2-3; 9 bases line up with TRBD2. Germline V gene data show CDR1 as LGHNA and CDR2 as YNFKEQ. The CDR3 length is 16 residues. Trimming cost V 7 bases and J 2 bases; bases outside gene matches: 10. The CDR3 DNA is TGTGCCAGCACGGACCCCGGGACTAGCCCCACAGATACGCAGTATTTT. Its translation is CASTDPGTSPTDTQYF.

The chain combines TRBV14 with TRBJ2-7; 12 nucleotides align to TRBD2. The V gene's germline CDR1 is SGHDN and CDR2 FVKESK. The CDR3 runs to 14 residues. V shed 3 bases, J shed 7 bases, and the junction held 4 bases outside the gene matches. The CDR3 region is CASSHGLAGIEQYF. In nucleotides, the CDR3 is TGTGCCAGCAGCCACGGACTAGCGGGAATAGAGCAGTACTTC.

The genes are TRBV28 and TRBJ1-2; a weak D match, TRBD1 (5 bases). Germline assignment: CDR1 MDHEN and CDR2 SYDVKM. The ends were cut back, 4 bases at V and 2 bases at J, with 14 bases in the middle. The length of the CDR3 is 15 residues. CDR3 loop: CASSYPGLINYGYTF. CDR3 sequence (DNA): TGTGCCAGCAGTTACCCGGGACTCATAAACTATGGCTACACCTTC.

J is TRBJ2-3 and V is TRBV6-5; no reliable D call. Trimming took off 7 bases at V and 1 base at J, with 9 bases between the two ends. Germline V gene sequence: CDR1 MNHEY, CDR2 SVGAGI. The CDR3 runs 13 residues. In DNA form, the CDR3 reads TGTGCCAGCACTCGTCAGGGCACAGATACGCAGTATTTT. Its protein product is CASTRQGTDTQYF.

J is TRBJ2-7 and V is TRBV7-9; 7 bases line up with TRBD2. The V gene's germline CDR1 is SEHNR and CDR2 FQNEAQ (reference sequence). This CDR3 is 13 amino acids long. Trimming cost V 2 bases and J 9 bases; bases outside gene matches: 7. The CDR3: CASSLMGEGAQYF. The CDR3 nucleotides read TGTGCCAGCAGCTTAATGGGGGAGGGCGCGCAGTACTTC.

The chain recombines TRBV11-2 with TRBJ1-4; 10 nucleotides align to TRBD1. After removal of 5 bases from V and 6 bases from J, the junction contained 6 bases not matched to a gene. The CDR3 contains 15 residues. CDR1 is SGHAT, CDR2 FQNNGV, per germline. The CDR3 sequence: CASSRRQGAYEKLFF. The CDR3 bases are TGTGCCAGCAGCCGTCGACAGGGGGCGTATGAAAAACTGTTTTTT. The variable domain in full, with the rest retrieved from reference TRBV11-2 and TRBJ1-4, is EAGVAQSPRYKIIEKRQSVAFWCNPISGHATLYWYQQILGQGPKLLIQFQNNGVVDDSQLPKDRFSAERLKGVDSTLKIQPAKLEDSAVYLCASSRRQGAYEKLFFGSGTQLSVL.

The genes are TRBV5-5 and TRBJ2-7, with 7 positions matching TRBD1. Germline V gene lookup returns CDR1 SGHKS and CDR2 YYEKEE (reference sequence). The junction had 9 bases not matched to a gene; V was cut back by 6 bases and J by 3 bases. This CDR3 is 14 amino acids long. CDR3 region: CASTKQTGDYEQYF. CDR3 sequence (DNA): TGTGCCAGCACAAAGCAAACAGGGGACTACGAGCAGTACTTC.

This clone was detected once. The V call is TRBV7-3, the J call TRBJ2-2; 7 bases agree with TRBD2. Losses at the gene ends were 1 base for V and 0 bases for J; bases not matched to a gene: 5. The germline gives CDR1 SGHTA, CDR2 FQGTGA. This CDR3 is 17 amino acids long. CDR3 in DNA: TGTGCCAGCAGCTTAAGGGGGGGTACCCCGAACACCGGGGAGCTGTTTTTT. It encodes CASSLRGGTPNTGELFF. The variable domain in full, completed from reference TRBV7-3 and TRBJ2-2, reads GAGVSQTPSNKVTEKGKYVELRCDPISGHTALYWYRQSLGQGPEFLIYFQGTGAADDSGLPNDRFFAVRPEGSVSTLKIQRTERGDSAVYLCASSLRGGTPNTGELFFGEGSRLTVL.

This clone came up a few times. The chain joins TRBV2 to TRBJ2-6, with 9 bases fitting TRBD2. V gave up 7 bases and J gave up 2 bases; unmatched junction bases: 6. This CDR3 is built from 16 residues. CDR1 and CDR2 from the germline V gene are SNHLY and FYNNEI. CDR3 residues: CASNPSGAAGANVLTF. The CDR3 DNA follows: TGTGCCAGCAACCCTAGCGGGGCTGCTGGGGCCAACGTCCTGACTTTC. Full variable domain (rest looked up from reference TRBV2 and TRBJ2-6): EPEVTQTPSHQVTQMGQEVILRCVPISNHLYFYWYRQILGQKVEFLVSFYNNEISEKSEIFDDQFSVERPDGSNFTLKIRSTKLEDSAMYFCASNPSGAAGANVLTFGAGSRLTVL.

V and J are TRBV9 and TRBJ2-7; no reliable D call. From germline, CDR1 is SGDLS and CDR2 YYNGEE. The CDR3 loop spans 14 amino acids. V lost 4 bases, J lost 0 bases, and 11 bases lay in between. The CDR3 sequence is CASSLELDSYEQYF. The CDR3 DNA is TGTGCCAGCAGCCTCGAGCTAGACTCCTACGAGCAGTACTTC.

The V gene is TRBV2, the J gene TRBJ2-7; tentatively, D is TRBD1 or TRBD2 (5 bases each). The germline CDR1 and CDR2 sequences are SNHLY and FYNNEI. The CDR3 is made up of 16 amino acids. Trimming shortened V by 5 bases and J by 2 bases, and 19 bases separated the two germline ends. CDR3 amino acids: CASSKQVGTATYEQYF. The CDR3 DNA follows: TGTGCCAGCAGTAAGCAGGTAGGGACGGCCACCTACGAGCAGTACTTC. Based on the CDR3 plus reference TRBV2 and TRBJ2-7, the full variable domain is EPEVTQTPSHQVTQMGQEVILRCVPISNHLYFYWYRQILGQKVEFLVSFYNNEISEKSEIFDDQFSVERPDGSNFTLKIRSTKLEDSAMYFCASSKQVGTATYEQYFGPGTRLTVT.

The rearrangement uses TRBV21-1 and TRBJ2-3. TRBV21-1 is labeled a pseudogene. The CDR3 consists of 12 residues. CDR3 sequence reads: CASKVGIDTQYF. CDR3 nucleotides: TGTGCCAGCAAAGTAGGGATAGATACGCAGTATTTT.

The chain recombines TRBV5-6 with TRBJ1-5; D unresolved. The V and J ends lost 2 bases and 3 bases respectively, with 9 bases between them. Germline CDR1 is SGHDT and CDR2 is YYEEEE. The CDR3 totals 14 residues. CDR3 sequence reads: CASSLGVNNQPQHF. Written as DNA, the CDR3 is TGTGCCAGCAGCTTAGGAGTGAACAATCAGCCCCAGCATTTT.